This T cell receptor beta chain came from a study of Ad26.COV2.S vaccination and SARS-CoV-2 variants. At the level of the study: The authors gave Ad26.COV2.S intramuscularly, either once or twice 56 days apart.

Treatment: roughly 19 received Ad26.COV2.S at low or high dose, single or two shots; roughly 5 received placebo; per-sample allocation not given. Following the first vaccine or placebo injection, samples were taken on day 63. Donation was by an adult aged 18-55 years who was in Boston. Produced via immunoSEQ multiplex PCR; TCRdb's table is partial and in-frame only. The sample lists 290,000 or so clones, around 87% seen once, with over 2.5% in the top ten. This material consisted of peripheral blood, taken in a trial of Ad26.COV2.S vaccine versus placebo. The TCR sequence derives from a person between 18 and 59 years old who received the Ad26.COV2.S COVID-19 vaccine or a placebo.

CDR3 DNA: TGTGCCAGCAGTTACTCGACAGGGGGAAGATCTAACTATGGCTACACCTTC. Translation: CASSYSTGGRSNYGYTF. V usage is TRBV6-2 or TRBV6-3 and J usage is TRBJ1-2; TRBD1 matches 9 bases. CDR3 length: 17 amino acids. V shed 0 bases and J 0 bases; nucleotides not matched to a gene: 5. CDR1 and CDR2 from the germline V gene are MNHEY and SVGEGT.